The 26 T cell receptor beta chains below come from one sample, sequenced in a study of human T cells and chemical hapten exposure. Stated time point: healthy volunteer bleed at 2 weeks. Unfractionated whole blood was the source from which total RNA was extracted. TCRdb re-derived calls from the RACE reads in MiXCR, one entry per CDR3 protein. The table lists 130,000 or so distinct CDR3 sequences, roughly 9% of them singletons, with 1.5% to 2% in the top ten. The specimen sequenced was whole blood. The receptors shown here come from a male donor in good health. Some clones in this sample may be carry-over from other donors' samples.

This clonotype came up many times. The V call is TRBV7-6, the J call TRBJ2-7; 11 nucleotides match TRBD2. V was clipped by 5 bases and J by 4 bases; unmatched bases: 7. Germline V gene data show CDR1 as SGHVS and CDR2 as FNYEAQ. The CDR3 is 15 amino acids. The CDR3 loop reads CASSLGTSGSYEQYF. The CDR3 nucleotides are TGTGCCAGCAGCCTCGGTACTAGCGGGAGTTACGAGCAGTACTTC. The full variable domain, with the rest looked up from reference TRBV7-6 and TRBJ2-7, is GAGVSQSPRYKVTKRGQDVALRCDPISGHVSLYWYRQALGQGPEFLTYFNYEAQQDKSGLPNDRFSAERPEGSISTLTIQRTEQRDSAMYRCASSLGTSGSYEQYFGPGTRLTVT.

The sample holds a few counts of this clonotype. CDR3 amino acids: CSAREQGDTGELFF. CDR3 DNA sequence: TGCAGTGCTAGAGAACAGGGAGACACCGGGGAGCTGTTTTTT. The gene calls are TRBV20-1 and TRBJ2-2; weak D call: TRBD1 (6 bases). The length of the CDR3 is 14 residues. The germline gives CDR1 DFQATT, CDR2 SNEGSKA (reference sequence). V was shortened by 0 bases and J by 3 bases, with 8 bases between the two germline ends.

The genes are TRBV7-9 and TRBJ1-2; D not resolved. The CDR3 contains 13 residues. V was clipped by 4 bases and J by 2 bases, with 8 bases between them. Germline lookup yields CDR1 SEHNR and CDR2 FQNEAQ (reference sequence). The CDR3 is CASSSPLNYGYTF. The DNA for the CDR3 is TGTGCCAGCAGCTCCCCCCTGAACTATGGCTACACCTTC.

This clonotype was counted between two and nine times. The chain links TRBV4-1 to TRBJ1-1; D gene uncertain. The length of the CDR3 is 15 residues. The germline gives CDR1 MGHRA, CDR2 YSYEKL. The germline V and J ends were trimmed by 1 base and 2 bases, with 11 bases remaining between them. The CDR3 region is CASSQGAGFNTEAFF. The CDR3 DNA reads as TGCGCCAGCAGCCAAGGAGCAGGATTTAACACTGAAGCTTTCTTT.

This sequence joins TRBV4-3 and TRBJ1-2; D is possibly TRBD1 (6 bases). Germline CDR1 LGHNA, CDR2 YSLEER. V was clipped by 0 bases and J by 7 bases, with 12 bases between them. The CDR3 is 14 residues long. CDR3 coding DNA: TGCGCCAGCAGCCAAGATCTGGGACAAAGTGGCTACACCTTC. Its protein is CASSQDLGQSGYTF.

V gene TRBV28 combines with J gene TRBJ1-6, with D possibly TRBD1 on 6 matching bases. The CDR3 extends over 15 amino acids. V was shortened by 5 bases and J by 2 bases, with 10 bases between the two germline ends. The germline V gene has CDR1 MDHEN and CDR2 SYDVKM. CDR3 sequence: CASSSRTAYNSPLHF. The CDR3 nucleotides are TGTGCCAGCAGTAGCCGGACAGCCTATAATTCACCCCTCCACTTT.

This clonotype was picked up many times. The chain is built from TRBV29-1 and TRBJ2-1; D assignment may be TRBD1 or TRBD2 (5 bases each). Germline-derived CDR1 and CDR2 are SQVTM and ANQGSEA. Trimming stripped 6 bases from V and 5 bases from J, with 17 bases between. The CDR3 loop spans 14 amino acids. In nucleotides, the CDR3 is TGCAGCGTCCAACATGGGGGAAGGGACAATGAGCAGTTCTTC. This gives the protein CSVQHGGRDNEQFF.

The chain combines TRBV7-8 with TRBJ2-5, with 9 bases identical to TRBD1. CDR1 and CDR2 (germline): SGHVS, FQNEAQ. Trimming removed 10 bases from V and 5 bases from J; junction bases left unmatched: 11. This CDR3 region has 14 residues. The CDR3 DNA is TGTGCCACCTACAGGGGGCGCATGTTGGAGACCCAGTACTTC. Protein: CATYRGRMLETQYF.

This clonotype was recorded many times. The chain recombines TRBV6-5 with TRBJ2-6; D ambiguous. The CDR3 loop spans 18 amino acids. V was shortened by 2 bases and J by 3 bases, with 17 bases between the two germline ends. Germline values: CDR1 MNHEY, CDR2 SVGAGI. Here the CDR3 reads CASSYKANAFYGANVLTF. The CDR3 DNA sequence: TGTGCCAGCAGTTACAAAGCAAATGCGTTTTATGGGGCCAACGTCCTGACTTTC.

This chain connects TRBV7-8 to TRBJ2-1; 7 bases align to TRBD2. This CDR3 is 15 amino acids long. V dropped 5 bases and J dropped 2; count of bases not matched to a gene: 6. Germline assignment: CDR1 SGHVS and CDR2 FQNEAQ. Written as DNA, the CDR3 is TGTGCCAGCAGCCTCGCGGGGGAGACCTACAATGAGCAGTTCTTC. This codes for CASSLAGETYNEQFF.

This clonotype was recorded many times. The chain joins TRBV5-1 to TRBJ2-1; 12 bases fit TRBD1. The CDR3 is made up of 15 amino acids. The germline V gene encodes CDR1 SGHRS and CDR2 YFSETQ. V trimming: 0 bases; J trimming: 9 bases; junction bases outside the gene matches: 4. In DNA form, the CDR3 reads TGCGCCAGCAGCTTGGAGGGACAGGGGGCGCGTGAGCAGTTCTTC. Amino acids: CASSLEGQGAREQFF.

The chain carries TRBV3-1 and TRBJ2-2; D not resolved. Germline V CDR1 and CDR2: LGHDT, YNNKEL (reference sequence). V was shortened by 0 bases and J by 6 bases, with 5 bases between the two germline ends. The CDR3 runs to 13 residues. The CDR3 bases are TGTGCCAGCAGCCAAGAATCTCCCGGGGAGCTGTTTTTT. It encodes CASSQESPGELFF.

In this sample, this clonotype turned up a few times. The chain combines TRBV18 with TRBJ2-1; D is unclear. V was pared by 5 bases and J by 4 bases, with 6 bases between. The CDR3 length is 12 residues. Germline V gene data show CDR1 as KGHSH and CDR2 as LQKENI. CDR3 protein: CASSLSYNEQFF. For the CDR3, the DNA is TGTGCCAGCTCATTAAGTTACAATGAGCAGTTCTTC. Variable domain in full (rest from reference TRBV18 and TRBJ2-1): NAGVMQNPRHLVRRRGQEARLRCSPMKGHSHVYWYRQLPEEGLKFMVYLQKENIIDESGMPKERFSAEFPKEGPSILRIQQVVRGDSAAYFCASSLSYNEQFFGPGTRLTVL.

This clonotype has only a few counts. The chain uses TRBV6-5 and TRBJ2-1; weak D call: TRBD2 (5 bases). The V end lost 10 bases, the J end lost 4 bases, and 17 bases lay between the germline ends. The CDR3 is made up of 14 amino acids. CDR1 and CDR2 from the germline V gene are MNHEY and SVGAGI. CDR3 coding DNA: TGTGCCACTGGGCCAAGCGGAGAGTACAATGAGCAGTTCTTC. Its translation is CATGPSGEYNEQFF.

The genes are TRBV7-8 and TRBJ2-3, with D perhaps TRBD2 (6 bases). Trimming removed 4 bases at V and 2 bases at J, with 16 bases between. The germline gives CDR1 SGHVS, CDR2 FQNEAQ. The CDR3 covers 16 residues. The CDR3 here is CASSSIRAGTTDTQYF. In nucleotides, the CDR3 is TGTGCCAGCAGCTCGATTAGGGCGGGAACCACAGATACGCAGTATTTT.

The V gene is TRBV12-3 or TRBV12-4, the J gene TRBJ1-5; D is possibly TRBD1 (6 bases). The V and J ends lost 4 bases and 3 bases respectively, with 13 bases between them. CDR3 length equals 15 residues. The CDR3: CASSWTAAFNQPQHF. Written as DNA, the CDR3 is TGTGCCAGCAGTTGGACAGCAGCCTTCAATCAGCCCCAGCATTTT.

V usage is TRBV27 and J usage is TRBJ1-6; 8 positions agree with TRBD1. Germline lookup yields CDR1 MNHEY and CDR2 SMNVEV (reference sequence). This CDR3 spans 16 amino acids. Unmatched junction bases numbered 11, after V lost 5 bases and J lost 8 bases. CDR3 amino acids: CASSPDRGQTDSPLHF. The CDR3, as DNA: TGTGCCAGCAGTCCCGACAGGGGACAAACAGATTCACCCCTCCACTTT.

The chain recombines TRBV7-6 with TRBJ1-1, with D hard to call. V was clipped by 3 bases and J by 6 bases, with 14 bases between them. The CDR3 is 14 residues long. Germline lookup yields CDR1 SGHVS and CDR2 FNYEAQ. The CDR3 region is CASSFLASGPEAFF. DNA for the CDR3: TGTGCCAGCAGCTTTCTTGCTTCGGGTCCTGAAGCTTTCTTT.

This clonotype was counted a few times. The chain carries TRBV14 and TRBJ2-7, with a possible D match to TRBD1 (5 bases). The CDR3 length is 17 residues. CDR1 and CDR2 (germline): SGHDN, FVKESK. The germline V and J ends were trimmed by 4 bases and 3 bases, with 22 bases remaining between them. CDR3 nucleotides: TGTGCCAGCAGCCTAGCCCACCGGACACACGGATACTACGAGCAGTACTTC. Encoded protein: CASSLAHRTHGYYEQYF.

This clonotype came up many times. The CDR3 spells CSARDVKGLNTEAFF. CDR3 DNA: TGCAGTGCTAGAGATGTTAAGGGTTTGAACACTGAAGCTTTCTTT. The V gene is TRBV20-1, the J gene TRBJ1-1; the D is unclear. The length of the CDR3 is 15 residues. The germline V and J ends were trimmed by 0 bases and 0 bases, with 11 bases remaining between them. Germline assignment: CDR1 DFQATT and CDR2 SNEGSKA (reference sequence).

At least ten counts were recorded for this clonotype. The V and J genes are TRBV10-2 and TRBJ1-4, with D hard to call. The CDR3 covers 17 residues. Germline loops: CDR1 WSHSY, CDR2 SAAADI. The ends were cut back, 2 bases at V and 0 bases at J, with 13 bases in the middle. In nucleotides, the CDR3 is TGCGCCAGCAGTGAGGGGTTGAGAGTAACAACTAATGAAAAACTGTTTTTT. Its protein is CASSEGLRVTTNEKLFF.

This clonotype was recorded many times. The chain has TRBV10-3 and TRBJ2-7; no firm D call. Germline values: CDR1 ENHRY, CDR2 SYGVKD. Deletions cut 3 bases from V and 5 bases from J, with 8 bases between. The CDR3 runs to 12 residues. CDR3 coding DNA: TGTGCCATCAGTGATACTAATAACGAGCAGTACTTC. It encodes CAISDTNNEQYF.

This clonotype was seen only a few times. The CDR3 DNA sequence: TGTGCCTGGACAGGGCAAGAAAACACTGAAGCTTTCTTT. It encodes CAWTGQENTEAFF. This chain uses TRBV30 with TRBJ1-1, with TRBD1 as a possible D gene (5 bases). This CDR3 spans 13 amino acids. Trimming shortened V by 4 bases and J by 2 bases, and 11 bases separated the two germline ends. Germline CDR1 and CDR2: GTSNPN and SVGIG (reference sequence).

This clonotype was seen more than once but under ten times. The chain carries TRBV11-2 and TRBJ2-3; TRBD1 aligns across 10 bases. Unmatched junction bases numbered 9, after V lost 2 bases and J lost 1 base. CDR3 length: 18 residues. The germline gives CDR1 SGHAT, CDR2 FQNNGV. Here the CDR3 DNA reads TGTGCCAGCAGCTTACAAAGGACAGGGGGACTGGGCACAGATACGCAGTATTTT. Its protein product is CASSLQRTGGLGTDTQYF.

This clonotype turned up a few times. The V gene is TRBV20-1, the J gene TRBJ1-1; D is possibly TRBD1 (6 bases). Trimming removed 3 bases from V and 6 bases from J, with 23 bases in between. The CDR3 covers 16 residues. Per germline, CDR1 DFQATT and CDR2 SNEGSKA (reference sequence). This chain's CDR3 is CSASDTGGASSPEAFF. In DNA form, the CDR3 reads TGCAGTGCTAGTGATACGGGGGGCGCTTCGTCGCCTGAAGCTTTCTTT.

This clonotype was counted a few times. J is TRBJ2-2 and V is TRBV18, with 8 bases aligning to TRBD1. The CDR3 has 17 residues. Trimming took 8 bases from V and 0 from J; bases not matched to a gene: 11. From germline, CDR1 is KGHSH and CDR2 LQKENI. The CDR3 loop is CASEDRDLSTNTGELFF. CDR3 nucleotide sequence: TGTGCCAGCGAGGACAGGGACCTGTCTACGAACACCGGGGAGCTGTTTTTT.